This passage covers 15 T cell receptor beta chains from one sample sequenced in a study of shared clonotypes between healthy human individuals. Sequenced by immunoSEQ multiplex PCR; TCRdb stores in-frame clones only, minus some. This table holds approximately 980,000 clones, around three quarters found once. Material: memory CD4+ T cells sorted from blood. The subset denotes: CD45RA-negative fraction. All receptors derive from a man in his late teens or twenties in good health.

The CDR3 sequence: CASSPTQEGYEQYF. The CDR3 DNA reads as TGTGCCAGCAGCCCTACTCAGGAGGGATATGAGCAGTACTTC. The chain has TRBV5-4 and TRBJ2-7, with a tentative D call TRBD2 (6 bases). Trimming took off 4 bases at V and 7 bases at J, with 18 bases between the two ends. The CDR3 has 14 residues. Germline V gives CDR1 SGHNT, CDR2 YYREEE (reference sequence).

The J gene is TRBJ1-1, the V gene TRBV5-4; D gene uncertain. This CDR3 region has 13 residues. The germline gives CDR1 SGHNT, CDR2 YYREEE (reference sequence). V was shortened by 1 base and J by 0 bases, with 4 bases between the two germline ends. The CDR3 region is CASSLLVNTEAFF. For the CDR3, the DNA is TGTGCCAGCAGCTTGTTGGTGAACACTGAAGCTTTCTTT.

This clone was observed a few times. CDR3 sequence: CASSPEGPRYGYTF. CDR3 in DNA: TGTGCCAGCAGCCCGGAGGGACCGAGATATGGCTACACCTTC. The gene calls are TRBV5-6 and TRBJ1-2; TRBD1 might be the D (5 bases). The CDR3 sequence is 14 residues long. V dropped 4 bases and J dropped 5 bases, with 15 bases sitting between them. Germline V lookup: CDR1 SGHDT, CDR2 YYEEEE.

The rearrangement joins TRBV19 to TRBJ2-6, with unresolved D. The germline V and J ends were trimmed by 0 bases and 3 bases, with 18 bases remaining between them. Germline V CDR1 and CDR2: LNHDA, SQIVND (reference sequence). The CDR3 is 19 amino acids. CDR3: CASSIDPATRIGGANVLTF. Here the CDR3 DNA reads TGTGCCAGTAGTATAGATCCTGCGACCCGTATAGGTGGGGCCAACGTCCTGACTTTC.

This clone came up a few times. This chain uses TRBV19 with TRBJ1-6; no clear D gene. This CDR3 spans 15 amino acids. The germline gives CDR1 LNHDA, CDR2 SQIVND (reference sequence). The V and J ends lost 4 bases and 2 bases respectively, with 9 bases between them. CDR3 in amino acids: CASSKGGTYNSPLHF. CDR3 nucleotide sequence: TGTGCCAGTAGTAAAGGCGGGACCTATAATTCACCCCTCCACTTT.

This clone has a handful of counts. The V gene is TRBV5-1, the J gene TRBJ2-5, with 7 bases lining up with TRBD2. The CDR3 length is 15 residues. From germline, CDR1 is SGHRS and CDR2 YFSETQ. The junction had 3 bases not matched to a gene; V was cut back by 1 base and J by 0 bases. CDR3 in DNA: TGCGCCAGCAGCTTGATGGGGACTAACCAAGAGACCCAGTACTTC. Residues: CASSLMGTNQETQYF.

The chain links TRBV5-1 to TRBJ1-4, with 7 nucleotides matching TRBD1. The CDR3 consists of 15 residues. V lost 0 bases, J lost 7 bases, and 6 bases stayed unmatched. Germline values: CDR1 SGHRS, CDR2 YFSETQ. CDR3 region: CASSLVGDRVEKLFF. DNA for the CDR3: TGCGCCAGCAGCTTGGTGGGCGACAGGGTTGAAAAACTGTTTTTT.

CDR3: CASSLNGDEQFF. For the CDR3, the DNA is TGTGCCAGCAGCTTGAATGGGGATGAGCAGTTCTTC. The chain employs TRBV5-4 and TRBJ2-1; D uncertain. This CDR3 is built from 12 residues. V lost 1 base and J 8 bases, leaving 7 bases between the germline ends. Germline-derived CDR1 and CDR2 are SGHNT and YYREEE (reference sequence).

The rearrangement joins TRBV30 to TRBJ2-1; the D gene is possibly TRBD2 (6 bases). The germline gives CDR1 GTSNPN, CDR2 SVGIG (reference sequence). Trimming shortened V by 0 bases and J by 11 bases, and 14 bases separated the two germline ends. The CDR3 runs to 13 residues. The CDR3 DNA sequence: TGTGCCTGGAGTGTATGGGACTCCTCTCAGCAGTTCTTC. The encoded protein is CAWSVWDSSQQFF.

The chain uses TRBV18 and TRBJ2-3; possible D gene TRBD2, 5 bases. CDR1 is KGHSH and CDR2 is LQKENI in the germline V gene. The CDR3 totals 14 residues. The V and J ends lost 3 bases and 5 bases respectively, with 12 bases between them. Here the CDR3 reads CASSPPSGLDTQYF. CDR3 DNA: TGTGCCAGCTCACCCCCCTCTGGACTAGATACGCAGTATTTT. The full variable domain, in which reference TRBV18 and TRBJ2-3 provide the parts outside the CDR3, is NAGVMQNPRHLVRRRGQEARLRCSPMKGHSHVYWYRQLPEEGLKFMVYLQKENIIDESGMPKERFSAEFPKEGPSILRIQQVVRGDSAAYFCASSPPSGLDTQYFGPGTRLTVL.

CDR3 DNA: TGTGCCACCCGGGTAGCGGGTTGGACCGGGGAGCTGTTTTTT. Translated, it gives CATRVAGWTGELFF. V and J are TRBV6-5 and TRBJ2-2; 7 positions match TRBD2. Germline assignment: CDR1 MNHEY and CDR2 SVGAGI. CDR3 size: 14 residues. V was pared by 10 bases and J by 5 bases, with 10 bases of the junction left unmatched.

This chain links TRBV6-5 with TRBJ1-2, with D tentatively TRBD1 (5 bases). Germline values: CDR1 MNHEY, CDR2 SVGAGI. The CDR3 is 14 residues long. V lost 7 bases and J 3 bases, leaving 15 bases between the germline ends. Written as DNA, the CDR3 is TGTGCCAGCATCGGATCCGGGGGTCACTATGGCTACACCTTC. Translation: CASIGSGGHYGYTF.

The rearrangement uses TRBV6-1 and TRBJ2-7; a weak D match, TRBD2 (5 bases). CDR3 length: 11 residues. In germline, CDR1 is MNHNS, CDR2 SASEGT. Trimming pared 7 bases from V and 4 bases from J, leaving 8 bases between. CDR3 sequence: CASTGKYEQYF. DNA of the CDR3: TGTGCCAGCACCGGGAAATACGAGCAGTACTTC.

The rearrangement links TRBV4-3 to TRBJ1-2; 8 nucleotides line up with TRBD1. In germline, CDR1 is LGHNA, CDR2 YSLEER. The CDR3 has 18 amino acids. With V trimmed by 1 base and J by 2 bases, 12 bases remained unmatched. CDR3 sequence: CASSQVRTGNRGNYGYTF. The CDR3 nucleotides read TGCGCCAGCAGCCAAGTTAGAACCGGGAACAGGGGGAACTATGGCTACACCTTC.

Points on this clone: This same CDR3 is encoded by further DNA sequences in the sample. This sequence joins TRBV5-6 and TRBJ2-7; D not resolved. Trimming took 1 base from V and 2 from J, leaving 4 bases between them. Germline V gene lookup returns CDR1 SGHDT and CDR2 YYEEEE. CDR3 length: 12 amino acids. This CDR3 reads CASSLSAYEQYF. CDR3 coding DNA: TGTGCCAGCAGCTTGTCTGCCTACGAGCAGTACTTC.